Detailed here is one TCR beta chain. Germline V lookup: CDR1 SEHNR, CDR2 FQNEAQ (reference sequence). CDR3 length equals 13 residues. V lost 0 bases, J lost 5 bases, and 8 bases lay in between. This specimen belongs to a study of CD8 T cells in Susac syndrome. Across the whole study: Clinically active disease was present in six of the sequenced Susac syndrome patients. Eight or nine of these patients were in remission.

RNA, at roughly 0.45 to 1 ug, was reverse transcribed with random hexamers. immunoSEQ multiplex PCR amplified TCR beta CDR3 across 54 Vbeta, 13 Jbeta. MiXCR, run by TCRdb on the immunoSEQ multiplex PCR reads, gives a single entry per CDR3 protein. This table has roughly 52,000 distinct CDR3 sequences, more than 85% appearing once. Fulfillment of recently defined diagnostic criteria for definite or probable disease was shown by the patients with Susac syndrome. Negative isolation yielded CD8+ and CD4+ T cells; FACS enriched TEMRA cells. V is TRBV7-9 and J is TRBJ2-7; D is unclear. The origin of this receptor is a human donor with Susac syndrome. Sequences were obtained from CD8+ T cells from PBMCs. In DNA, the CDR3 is TGTGCCAGCAGCTTAGCCCCTTTTGACGAGCAGTACTTC. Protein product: CASSLAPFDEQYF.